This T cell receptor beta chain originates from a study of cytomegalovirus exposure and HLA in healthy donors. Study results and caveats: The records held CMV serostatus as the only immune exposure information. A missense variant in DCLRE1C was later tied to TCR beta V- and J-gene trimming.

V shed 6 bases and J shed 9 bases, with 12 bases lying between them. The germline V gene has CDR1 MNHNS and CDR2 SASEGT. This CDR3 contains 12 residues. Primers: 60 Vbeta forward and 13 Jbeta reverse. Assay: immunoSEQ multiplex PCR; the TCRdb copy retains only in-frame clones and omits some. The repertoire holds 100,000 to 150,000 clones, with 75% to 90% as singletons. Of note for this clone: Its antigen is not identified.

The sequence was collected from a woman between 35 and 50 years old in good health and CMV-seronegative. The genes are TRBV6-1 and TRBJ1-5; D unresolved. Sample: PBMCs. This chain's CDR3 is CASSLEARPQHF. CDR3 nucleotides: TGTGCCAGCAGCCTCGAGGCCCGGCCCCAGCATTTT.